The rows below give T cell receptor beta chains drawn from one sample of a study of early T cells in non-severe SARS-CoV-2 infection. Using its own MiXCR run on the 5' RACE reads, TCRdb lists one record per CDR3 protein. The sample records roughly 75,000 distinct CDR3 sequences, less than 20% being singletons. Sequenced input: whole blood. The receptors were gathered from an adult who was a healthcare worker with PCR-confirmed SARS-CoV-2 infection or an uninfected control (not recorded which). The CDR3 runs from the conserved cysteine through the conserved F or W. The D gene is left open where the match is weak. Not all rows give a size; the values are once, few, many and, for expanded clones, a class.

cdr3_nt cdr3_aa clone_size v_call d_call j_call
TGTGCCAGCAGCCACATTACAGTAATCAACACTGAAGCTTTCTTT CASSHITVINTEAFF NA TRBV3-1 NA TRBJ1-1
TGTGCCAGCAGGCAATTCGGGTTAGGGGGTGAGAGCTCCTACAATGAGCAGTTCTTC CASRQFGLGGESSYNEQFF NA TRBV3-1 NA TRBJ2-1
TGTGCCAGCAGCGAAAGACTAGCGGGAGACACAGATACGCAGTATTTT CASSERLAGDTDTQYF few TRBV21-1 NA TRBJ2-3
TGTGCCACTACACAGGGACTAAACACTGAAGCTTTCTTT CATTQGLNTEAFF NA TRBV14 NA TRBJ1-1
TGTGCCAGCAGTCATGGACAGGGGGAAGGTGCTCAGCCCCAGCATTTT CASSHGQGEGAQPQHF few TRBV27 TRBD1 TRBJ1-5
TGTGCCAGCAGCCTAATAGGTAGCGGGAGAGGCAATGAGCAGTTCTTC CASSLIGSGRGNEQFF few TRBV25-1 TRBD2 TRBJ2-1
TGTGCCAGCTCACCGGCTAGCGGGGACGAAAAACACTCCTACAATGAGCAGTTCTTC CASSPASGDEKHSYNEQFF NA TRBV18 TRBD2 TRBJ2-1
TGTGCCAGCAGTTACAATAGCATCGCCCAAGAGACCCAGTACTTC CASSYNSIAQETQYF few TRBV6-2/TRBV6-3 NA TRBJ2-5
TGCAGCGTTGAAAGTTATAACTCGGTGGGACAAGAGACCCAGTACTTC CSVESYNSVGQETQYF NA TRBV29-1 NA TRBJ2-5
TGCGCCAGCGGAGCAGCAGATACGCAGTATTTT CASGAADTQYF few TRBV10-2 NA TRBJ2-3
TGTGCCAGCGCCGAACAGGGGGCACACGAGCAGTACTTC CASAEQGAHEQYF few TRBV18 TRBD1 TRBJ2-7
TGTGCCAGTAGTACCCCCATGACTAGCGGGGGGCAAAATGAGCAGTTCTTC CASSTPMTSGGQNEQFF few TRBV19 TRBD2 TRBJ2-1
TGTGCCAGCAGCCTTAGGGGGCTGACTTATGAAAAACTGTTTTTT CASSLRGLTYEKLFF few TRBV7-2 TRBD1 TRBJ1-4
TGTGCCACCAGTGATCCCGACAAATCTGAGCAGTTCTTC CATSDPDKSEQFF few TRBV24-1 NA TRBJ2-1
TGTGCCAGCAGTCTCTGGGGCGCTGAAGCTTTCTTT CASSLWGAEAFF NA TRBV6-2/TRBV6-3 NA TRBJ1-1
TGTGCCAGCAGCTTATTAAGGAACCCCAATGAGCAGTTCTTC CASSLLRNPNEQFF NA TRBV5-5 NA TRBJ2-1
TGTGCCAGCAGTCCAATGGGGTTAGGTCAGCCCCAGCATTTT CASSPMGLGQPQHF few TRBV28 NA TRBJ1-5
TGTGCCAGCAGCCTGGACGGGGGAGCCTATGGCTACACCTTC CASSLDGGAYGYTF few TRBV11-2 NA TRBJ1-2
TGCGCCAGCAGCTCCCGGGCCACTGAGCAGTACTTC CASSSRATEQYF NA TRBV5-1 NA TRBJ2-7
TGTGCCAGCAGCCGATCCTACGAGCAGTACTTC CASSRSYEQYF many TRBV7-9 NA TRBJ2-7
TGTGCCAGCAGTTGGGGTTTTGAAGCTTTCTTT CASSWGFEAFF NA TRBV28 NA TRBJ1-1
TGTGCCAGCAGCCACAACATCCCGGGACTAGCGCATGAGCAGTTCTTC CASSHNIPGLAHEQFF few TRBV14 TRBD2 TRBJ2-1
TGTGCCAGCAGTCTCCCCCGGGACAGGGCGAACACTGAAGTTTTCTTT CASSLPRDRANTEVFF NA TRBV28 TRBD1 TRBJ1-1
TGTGCCAGCTACGAGCGGCGGGGGTCCACTAATGAAAAACTGTTTTTT CASYERRGSTNEKLFF few TRBV28 NA TRBJ1-4
TGTGCCAGCAGCTCGGGCAGGGAGTATTCACCCCTCCACTTT CASSSGREYSPLHF few TRBV7-3 NA TRBJ1-6
TGCAGTGCCCGGTTTGGGGGGGCCGAGGCAACAGATACGCAGTATTTT CSARFGGAEATDTQYF few TRBV20-1 NA TRBJ2-3
TGTGCCAGCTCACCACTCAGGGAAGCCAATCAGCCCCAGCATTTT CASSPLREANQPQHF NA TRBV18 NA TRBJ1-5
TGTGCCTGGAGTGTACAGGCGATCCATAATTCACCCCTCCACTTT CAWSVQAIHNSPLHF NA TRBV30 NA TRBJ1-6
TGTGCCAGCAGCCCCGGGACAGGACAGTATCAGCCCCAGCATTTT CASSPGTGQYQPQHF NA TRBV11-2 TRBD1 TRBJ1-5
TGTGCCACCAGTGATTTCAGGTGGACAGGGAAGGTCGAGCAGTACTTC CATSDFRWTGKVEQYF few TRBV24-1 TRBD1 TRBJ2-7
TGTGCCAGCAGCACTTCGGGATCCACAGATACGCAGTATTTT CASSTSGSTDTQYF once TRBV11-1 NA TRBJ2-3
TGTGCCAGCAGCTCTCGGGACGGTACCTACGAGCAGTACTTC CASSSRDGTYEQYF few TRBV7-9 NA TRBJ2-7
TGTGCCACCAGTGGTAACCGGGAAGGAACTGAAGCTTTCTTT CATSGNREGTEAFF few TRBV24-1 NA TRBJ1-1
TGTGCCATCAGCGCTCCTGGGGGAGGGTTCCACGAGCAGTACTTC CAISAPGGGFHEQYF NA TRBV10-3 TRBD2 TRBJ2-7
TGCAGTGCTAGGGCTCCCGGCTTTATGAACACTGAAGCTTTCTTT CSARAPGFMNTEAFF NA TRBV20-1 NA TRBJ1-1
TGTGCCAGCAGCTTGGGTCACTACACTGAAGCTTTCTTT CASSLGHYTEAFF NA TRBV5-5 NA TRBJ1-1
TGTGCCAGCAGCCCTGGGACACCGAAGGATGAGCAGTTCTTC CASSPGTPKDEQFF few TRBV7-9 NA TRBJ2-1
TGTGCCAGCAGTCGCATAACCCTTAATTCACCCCTCCACTTT CASSRITLNSPLHF NA TRBV11-2 NA TRBJ1-6
TGCAGCGTTGTCCAGGGGCCTAAGAACACTGAAGCTTTCTTT CSVVQGPKNTEAFF few TRBV29-1 NA TRBJ1-1
TGCGCCAGCAGCACAGGTGTAGCGAATGAGCAGTTCTTC CASSTGVANEQFF few TRBV5-1 NA TRBJ2-1
TGTGCCAGCAGTCCAGAGAGAGCGGGGGGCACAGATACGCAGTATTTT CASSPERAGGTDTQYF few TRBV6-2/TRBV6-3 TRBD2 TRBJ2-3
TGTGCCAGCAGCTTAGGGCCCCTAAAGGATACGCAGTATTTT CASSLGPLKDTQYF NA TRBV7-6 NA TRBJ2-3
TGTGCCAGCAGCTTCCCTGCCGAAACAGGAAACACTGAAGCTTTCTTT CASSFPAETGNTEAFF few TRBV7-9 NA TRBJ1-1
TGTGCCAGCGGCCAAGGGACTACCTACGAGCAGTACTTC CASGQGTTYEQYF NA TRBV3-1 TRBD2 TRBJ2-7
TGTGCCAGTAGTGAGGCAGGGTCTCCCTACGAGCAGTACTTC CASSEAGSPYEQYF NA TRBV19 NA TRBJ2-7
TGTGCCAGCAGTGCCACAGGGACAGGGATGTCCGAGCTGTTTTTT CASSATGTGMSELFF few TRBV6-4 TRBD1 TRBJ2-2
TGTGCCAGCACGACAGGGGACCATGGCTACACCTTC CASTTGDHGYTF few TRBV28 TRBD1 TRBJ1-2
TGTGCCAGCAGCCAAGGGGAGACCCAGTACTTC CASSQGETQYF NA TRBV12-3/TRBV12-4 NA TRBJ2-5
TGTGCCAGCAGCACCGGGACAGGGAGAGATGGCTACACCTTC CASSTGTGRDGYTF few TRBV7-2 TRBD1 TRBJ1-2
TGCAGCGCAAGCTACAGAAACACCGGGGAGCTGTTTTTT CSASYRNTGELFF few TRBV29-1 NA TRBJ2-2
TGTGCCAGCAGCTCCCCCCGGGACTACAATGAGCAGTTCTTC CASSSPRDYNEQFF NA TRBV11-3 NA TRBJ2-1
TGTGCCACCAGCCCCCGGGGGGCTGATGGCTACACCTTC CATSPRGADGYTF NA TRBV15 NA TRBJ1-2
TGTGCCAGCAGTTTGACTAGCATCTCAGAGCAGTACTTC CASSLTSISEQYF NA TRBV12-3/TRBV12-4 TRBD2 TRBJ2-7
TGCAGCGTCCAGTGGAGCTATGGCTACACCTTC CSVQWSYGYTF NA TRBV29-1 NA TRBJ1-2
TGTGCCAGCAGCTCGCGCCTTGACAGGACTAATTCACCCCTCCACTTT CASSSRLDRTNSPLHF NA TRBV7-9 NA TRBJ1-6